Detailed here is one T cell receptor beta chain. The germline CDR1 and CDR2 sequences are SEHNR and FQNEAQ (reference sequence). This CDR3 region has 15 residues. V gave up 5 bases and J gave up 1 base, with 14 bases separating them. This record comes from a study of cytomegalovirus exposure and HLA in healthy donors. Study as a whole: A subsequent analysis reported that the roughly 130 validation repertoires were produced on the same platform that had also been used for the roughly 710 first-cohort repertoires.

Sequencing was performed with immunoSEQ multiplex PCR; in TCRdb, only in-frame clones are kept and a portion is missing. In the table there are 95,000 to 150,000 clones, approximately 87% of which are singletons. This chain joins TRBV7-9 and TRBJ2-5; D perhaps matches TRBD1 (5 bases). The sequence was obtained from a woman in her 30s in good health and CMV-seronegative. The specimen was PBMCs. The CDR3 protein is CASSPRQSIQETQYF. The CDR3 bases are TGTGCCAGCAGCCCCCGACAGAGTATCCAAGAGACCCAGTACTTC.